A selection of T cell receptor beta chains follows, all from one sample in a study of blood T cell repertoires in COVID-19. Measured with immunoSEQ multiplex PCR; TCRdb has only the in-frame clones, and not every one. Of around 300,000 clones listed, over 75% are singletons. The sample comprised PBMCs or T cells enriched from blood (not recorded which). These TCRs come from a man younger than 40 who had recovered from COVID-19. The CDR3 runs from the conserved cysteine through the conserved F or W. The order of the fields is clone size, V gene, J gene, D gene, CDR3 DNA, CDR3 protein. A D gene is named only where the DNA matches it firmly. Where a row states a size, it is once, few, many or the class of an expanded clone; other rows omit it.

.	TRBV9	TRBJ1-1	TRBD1	TGTGCCAGCAGCCCCACAGGGGGCGCGTCCACTGAAGCTTTCTTT	CASSPTGGASTEAFF
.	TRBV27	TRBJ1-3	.	TGTGCCTCCGGGGTGGGGAGCACCATATATTTT	CASGVGSTIYF
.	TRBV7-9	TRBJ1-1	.	TGTGCCAGCAGCCGGGGGATAGCTGAAGCTTTCTTT	CASSRGIAEAFF
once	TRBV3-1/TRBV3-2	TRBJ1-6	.	TGTGCCAGCAGCCAAGGAACAGGCTCTAATTCACCCCTCCACTTT	CASSQGTGSNSPLHF
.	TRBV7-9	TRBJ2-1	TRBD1	TGTGCCAGCAGCGCCCCGGGACAGTACAATGAGCAGTTCTTC	CASSAPGQYNEQFF
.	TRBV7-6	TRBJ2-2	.	TGTGCCAGCAGCTTAGCCCCCGCGGGGGAGCTGTTTTTT	CASSLAPAGELFF
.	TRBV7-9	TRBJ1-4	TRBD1	TGTGCCAGCAGCCCCAACCTACAGGGGTTGGGAGAAAAACTGTTTTTT	CASSPNLQGLGEKLFF
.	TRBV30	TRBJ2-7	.	TGTGCCTGGAGCCGCGGACAGCCCTACGAGCAGTACTTC	CAWSRGQPYEQYF
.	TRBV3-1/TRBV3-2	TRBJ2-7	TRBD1	TGTGCCAGCAGCCGGACAGGTTTCACCTACGAGCAGTACTTC	CASSRTGFTYEQYF
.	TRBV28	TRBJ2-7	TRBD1	TGTGCCAGCAGTTTTGCGGGACAGGCCTACGAGCAGTACTTC	CASSFAGQAYEQYF
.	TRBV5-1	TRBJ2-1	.	TGCGCCAGCGCAGCCAGGCCTTACAGAAGCTCCTACAATGAGCAGTTCTTC	CASAARPYRSSYNEQFF
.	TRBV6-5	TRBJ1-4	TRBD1	TGTGCCAGCAGACCCGGGACAGACACAGAAAAACTGTTTTTT	CASRPGTDTEKLFF
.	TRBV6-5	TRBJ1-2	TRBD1	TGTGCCAGCACCGACAGGGGTCTCTATGGCTACACCTTC	CASTDRGLYGYTF
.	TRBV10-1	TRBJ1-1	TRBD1	TGCGCCAGCCGTGCCGGGACAGGGGACACTGAAGCTTTCTTT	CASRAGTGDTEAFF
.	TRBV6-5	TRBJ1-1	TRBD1	TGTGCCAGCAGTTGGGACAGGGGGGCTGAAGCTTTCTTT	CASSWDRGAEAFF
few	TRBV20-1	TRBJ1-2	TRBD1	TGCAGTGCTCGGACAGGGGCCGGCTACACCTTC	CSARTGAGYTF
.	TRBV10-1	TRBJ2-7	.	TGCGCCAGCAGTGAGGTACGAGACAGAACCAACGAGCAGTACTTC	CASSEVRDRTNEQYF
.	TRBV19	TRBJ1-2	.	TGTGCCAGTAGTACGCTCGCGGGGTATCGATGGTATGGCTACACCTTC	CASSTLAGYRWYGYTF
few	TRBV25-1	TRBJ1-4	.	TGTGCCAGCAGCTGGGACACCTCAAATGAAAAACTGTTTTTT	CASSWDTSNEKLFF
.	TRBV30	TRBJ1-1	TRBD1	TGTGCCTGGTTCCGCGGGACAGTTAACACTGAAGCTTTCTTT	CAWFRGTVNTEAFF
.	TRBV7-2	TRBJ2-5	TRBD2	TGTGCCAGCAGCTTAGCACTAGCGGGGGGGCTGGGAGAGACCCAGTACTTC	CASSLALAGGLGETQYF
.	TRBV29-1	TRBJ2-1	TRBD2	TGCAGCGTTGGCGGGGGGAGCTCCTACAATGAGCAGTTCTTC	CSVGGGSSYNEQFF
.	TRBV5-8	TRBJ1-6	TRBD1	TGTGCCAGCGGGCGTTGGGGACAGGGGTTTTCACCCCTCCACTTT	CASGRWGQGFSPLHF
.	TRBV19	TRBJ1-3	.	TGTGCCAGTAGTATGAGAGGTCCGGAAAACACCATATATTTT	CASSMRGPENTIYF
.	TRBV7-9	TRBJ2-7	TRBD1	TGTGCCAGCAGCGCCCGGACAGGGGCCTACGAGCAGTACTTC	CASSARTGAYEQYF
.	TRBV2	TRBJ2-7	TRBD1	TGTGCCAGCAGTCAAGACAGGGGGGTCGCCTACGAGCAGTACTTC	CASSQDRGVAYEQYF
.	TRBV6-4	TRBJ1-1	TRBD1	TGTGCCAGCAGGAGGACAGGGGGTGAAGCTTTCTTT	CASRRTGGEAFF
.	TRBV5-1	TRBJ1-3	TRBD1	TGCGCCAGCAGCTTGATGGGACAGCCGAGCTCTGGAAACACCATATATTTT	CASSLMGQPSSGNTIYF
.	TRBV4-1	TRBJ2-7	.	TGCGCCAGCAGCCAAGAACCCCGGGTCTGGATCTACGAGCAGTACTTC	CASSQEPRVWIYEQYF
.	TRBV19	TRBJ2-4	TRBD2	TGTGCCAGTAGTATGGGACTAGCTTCTCAGTACTTC	CASSMGLASQYF
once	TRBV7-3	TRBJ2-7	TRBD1	TGTGCCAGCAGCGCCGGGACAGGGGAAGAGCAGTACTTC	CASSAGTGEEQYF
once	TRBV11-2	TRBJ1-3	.	TGTGCCAGCAGCCAGCAGGTTTCTGGAAACACCATATATTTT	CASSQQVSGNTIYF
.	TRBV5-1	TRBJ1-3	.	TGCGCCAGCAGCGCCACAGGGTCTGGAAACACCATATATTTT	CASSATGSGNTIYF
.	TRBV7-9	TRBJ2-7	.	TGTGCCAGCAGCTTAGACCAGGGCGTCTCCTACGAGCAGTACTTC	CASSLDQGVSYEQYF
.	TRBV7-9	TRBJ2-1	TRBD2	TGTGCCAGCAGGGCCTTTGCGCGGGGGGGCAGCAATGAGCAGTTCTTC	CASRAFARGGSNEQFF
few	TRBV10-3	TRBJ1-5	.	TGTGCCATCAGTGACGGGGGTAATAGCAATCAGCCCCAGCATTTT	CAISDGGNSNQPQHF
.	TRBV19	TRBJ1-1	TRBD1	TGTGCCAGTAGGGTGGACAGGGGAACTGAAGCTTTCTTT	CASRVDRGTEAFF
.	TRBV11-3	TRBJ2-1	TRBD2	TGTGCCAGCAGCCCCAGCGGGGGGGCCTACACGAACAATGAGCAGTTCTTC	CASSPSGGAYTNNEQFF
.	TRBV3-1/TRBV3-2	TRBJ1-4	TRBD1	TGTGCCAGCAGCCAAGGATCGGGGCAGGGGGCTCTATTTCGGGCTAATGAAAAACTGTTTTTT	CASSQGSGQGALFRANEKLFF
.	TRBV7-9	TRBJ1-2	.	TGTGCCAGCAGCTTAGCTTCGGACAGAGGCAGCTACACCTTC	CASSLASDRGSYTF
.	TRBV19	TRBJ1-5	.	TGTGCCAGTAGTATTGGTGGCCCCGGGGAAATACTGAGGAGCAATCAGCCCCAGCATTTT	CASSIGGPGEILRSNQPQHF
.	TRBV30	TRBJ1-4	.	TGTGCCTGGATGGGTGGGGGGGATAATGAAAAACTGTTTTTT	CAWMGGGDNEKLFF
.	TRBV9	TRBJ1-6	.	TGTGCCAGCAGCGTAGGTCAAGGAGGGCAGTTCCCCAATTCACCCCTCCACTTT	CASSVGQGGQFPNSPLHF
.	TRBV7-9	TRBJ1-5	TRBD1	TGTGCCAGCAGCCCGACAGGGGATAGCAATCAGCCCCAGCATTTT	CASSPTGDSNQPQHF
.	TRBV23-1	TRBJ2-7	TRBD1	TGCGCCAGCAGTCAGGCGTCCTCCCGGGACAGGGCGGACGAGCAGTACTTC	CASSQASSRDRADEQYF
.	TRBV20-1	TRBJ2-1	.	TGCAGTGCTAGTAGGGGGGGCTTCTACAATGAGCAGTTCTTC	CSASRGGFYNEQFF
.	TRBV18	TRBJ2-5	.	TGTGCCAGCTCGCCTCGCGTGGAGACCCAGTACTTC	CASSPRVETQYF
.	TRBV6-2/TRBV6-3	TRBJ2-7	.	TGTGCCAGCAGTACCTACTCCTACGAGCAGTACTTC	CASSTYSYEQYF
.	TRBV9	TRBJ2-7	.	TGTGCCAGCAGCGGCGACAACTCCTACGAGCAGTACTTC	CASSGDNSYEQYF
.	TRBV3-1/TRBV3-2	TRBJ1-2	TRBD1	TGTGCCAGCGGGGTTATGGGACAGGGGGCTGGCTACACCTTC	CASGVMGQGAGYTF
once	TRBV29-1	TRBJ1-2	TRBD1	TGCAGCGTTGTTACAGGGGGGTACTATGGCTACACCTTC	CSVVTGGYYGYTF
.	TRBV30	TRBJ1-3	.	TGTGCCTTGTCAGGGGCTGGAAACACCATATATTTT	CALSGAGNTIYF
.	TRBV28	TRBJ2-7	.	TGTGCCAGCAGTTTCCCCGGAAGGACAGTCTACGAGCAGTACTTC	CASSFPGRTVYEQYF
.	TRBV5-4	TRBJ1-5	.	TGTGCCAGCAGCAGCTTACCGGGGGGGGGACAGCCCCAGCATTTT	CASSSLPGGGQPQHF